This T cell receptor (beta chain) is drawn from a study of blood T cells in healthy people across ages. Per germline, CDR1 SGHRS and CDR2 YFSETQ. The V and J ends lost 2 bases and 2 bases respectively, with 11 bases between them. The CDR3 has 15 amino acids. As concerns this clonotype: What it binds is unknown.

For the second PCR, which ran for roughly 7 to 11 cycles, a sample-barcoded 5' primer and a J-beta primer mix were used. Tags on each cDNA molecule came from a template-switch adaptor with 12 random nucleotides. TCRdb itself ran the 5' RACE reads through MiXCR, one entry per CDR3 protein. The data hold about 1.4 million distinct CDR3 sequences, with approximately 63% observed a single time. Study-wide results and limits: Diversity was higher, and naive CD4+ cells more numerous, in long-lived donors than in aged donors. The fall in TCR beta diversity per million T cells was roughly linear with age.

Samples had at least 7 million PBMCs isolated from them. The sequence derives from a man between 18 and 35 years old in good health. The source material was blood. This chain connects TRBV5-1 to TRBJ1-3; D ambiguous. CDR3 sequence (DNA): TGCGCCAGCAGCTTTCTTTCCGGGGCTGGAAACACCATATATTTT. This encodes CASSFLSGAGNTIYF. The whole variable domain, remainder taken from reference TRBV5-1 and TRBJ1-3, is KAGVTQTPRYLIKTRGQQVTLSCSPISGHRSVSWYQQTPGQGLQFLFEYFSETQRNKGNFPGRFSGRQFSNSRSEMNVSTLELGDSALYLCASSFLSGAGNTIYFGEGSWLTVV.